These T cell receptor beta chains were read from a single sample in a study of early T cells in non-severe SARS-CoV-2 infection. Each CDR3 protein is one row after TCRdb ran MiXCR on the 5' RACE reads. This table has 100,000 to 150,000 distinct CDR3 sequences, approximately 15% appearing once. The source material was whole blood. All receptors come from an adult who was a healthcare worker with PCR-confirmed SARS-CoV-2 infection or an uninfected control (not recorded which). The CDR3 runs from the conserved cysteine through the conserved F or W. Fields, in order: clone size, D gene, V gene, J gene, CDR3 protein, CDR3 DNA. The D gene is left open where the match is weak. A clone size is listed for some rows: how often the clone was seen (once, few, many), or a class if it is expanded.

few,-,TRBV12-5,TRBJ2-7,CASGFLGAGADEQYF,TGTGCTAGTGGTTTCCTCGGGGCCGGCGCCGACGAGCAGTACTTC
-,-,TRBV18,TRBJ2-5,CASSPPAAQETQYF,TGTGCCAGCTCACCACCAGCGGCACAAGAGACCCAGTACTTC
-,-,TRBV6-1,TRBJ2-2,CASTQDDTGELFF,TGTGCCAGCACTCAGGATGACACCGGGGAGCTGTTTTTT
few,TRBD2,TRBV5-4,TRBJ2-1,CASSFSRGGLHEQFF,TGTGCCAGCAGCTTTTCGCGGGGGGGCCTCCATGAGCAGTTCTTC
few,-,TRBV7-9,TRBJ1-3,CASSSRDLPGAIYF,TGTGCCAGCAGCTCTCGGGACCTCCCAGGGGCCATATATTTT
-,-,TRBV3-1,TRBJ1-1,CASRDPRRGGIAFF,TGTGCCAGCCGAGATCCGAGGCGGGGGGGAATAGCTTTCTTT
-,-,TRBV3-1,TRBJ2-5,CASGPGANQETQYF,TGTGCCAGCGGTCCGGGGGCTAACCAAGAGACCCAGTACTTC
few,-,TRBV20-1,TRBJ1-1,CSAARGILNTEVFF,TGCAGTGCTGCAAGAGGTATACTGAACACTGAAGTTTTCTTT
few,-,TRBV6-5,TRBJ1-1,CASGPRGRPNTEAFF,TGTGCCAGCGGACCACGCGGACGGCCGAACACTGAAGCTTTCTTT
few,-,TRBV18,TRBJ1-4,CASSPRANEKLFF,TGTGCCAGCTCACCAAGGGCTAATGAAAAACTGTTTTTT
few,-,TRBV9,TRBJ2-1,CASSATTGNNEQFF,TGTGCCAGCAGCGCGACGACAGGAAACAATGAGCAGTTCTTC
-,-,TRBV12-3/TRBV12-4,TRBJ1-5,CASSKGIEPQHF,TGTGCCAGCAGTAAAGGGATCGAGCCCCAGCATTTT
few,-,TRBV11-2,TRBJ2-5,CASSLQGPETQYF,TGTGCCAGCAGCTTACAGGGCCCAGAGACCCAGTACTTC
few,-,TRBV7-8,TRBJ2-7,CASSLGTAVREQYF,TGTGCCAGCAGCTTAGGGACAGCAGTTCGGGAGCAGTACTTC
-,-,TRBV10-3,TRBJ1-5,CAISTGTAQPQHF,TGTGCCATCAGCACAGGGACGGCTCAGCCCCAGCATTTT
-,TRBD1,TRBV3-1,TRBJ1-1,CASSQRTGTGVTEAFF,TGTGCCAGCAGCCAAAGAACCGGGACAGGGGTCACTGAAGCTTTCTTT
-,TRBD1,TRBV10-3,TRBJ1-2,CAIATGANYGYTF,TGTGCCATCGCGACAGGGGCTAACTATGGCTACACCTTC
-,TRBD2,TRBV6-1,TRBJ2-3,CASSESLAGGSDTQYF,TGTGCCAGCAGTGAGTCACTAGCGGGGGGATCAGATACGCAGTATTTT
few,-,TRBV7-6,TRBJ2-3,CASSHQSTDTQYF,TGTGCCAGCAGCCACCAAAGCACAGATACGCAGTATTTT
-,-,TRBV30,TRBJ1-4,CAWRPPNEKLFF,TGTGCCTGGAGACCCCCAAATGAAAAACTGTTTTTT
-,-,TRBV3-1,TRBJ1-1,CASSQEEWGATEAFF,TGTGCCAGCAGCCAAGAGGAATGGGGGGCCACTGAAGCTTTCTTT
-,-,TRBV10-2,TRBJ1-1,CASMAVGGNTEAFF,TGCGCCAGCATGGCGGTAGGGGGGAACACTGAAGCTTTCTTT
few,TRBD2,TRBV7-9,TRBJ2-2,CASSSLAEAGELFF,TGTGCCAGCAGCTCACTAGCGGAAGCCGGGGAGCTGTTTTTT
few,-,TRBV6-1,TRBJ2-5,CASSEGRDPETQYF,TGTGCCAGCAGTGAAGGACGGGATCCAGAGACCCAGTACTTC
-,TRBD1,TRBV5-1,TRBJ2-7,CASTGQFGEQYF,TGCGCCAGCACGGGACAGTTTGGCGAGCAGTACTTC
few,-,TRBV11-2,TRBJ2-2,CASSSLGGTPGSCFF,-
many,-,TRBV19,TRBJ1-3,CASSSTGGSGNTIYF,TGTGCCAGTAGTTCTACGGGGGGCTCTGGAAACACCATATATTTT
few,-,TRBV3-1,TRBJ1-1,CASSPRDAAEAFF,TGTGCCAGCAGCCCCCGGGATGCCGCTGAAGCTTTCTTT
-,-,TRBV25-1,TRBJ2-2,CASSEAFGSNTGELFF,TGTGCCAGCAGTGAAGCGTTCGGGTCGAACACCGGGGAGCTGTTTTTT
-,-,TRBV2,TRBJ2-4,CASMLGIQYF,TGTGCCAGCATGCTAGGCATTCAGTACTTC
few,-,TRBV6-1,TRBJ2-1,CAGSKASYNEQFF,TGTGCCGGATCAAAAGCGAGCTACAATGAGCAGTTCTTC
-,-,TRBV5-1,TRBJ2-3,CASSFQNLGGYTDTQYF,TGCGCCAGCAGCTTTCAAAACCTAGGGGGATACACAGATACGCAGTATTTT
-,-,TRBV4-1,TRBJ1-4,CASSPPSAANEKLFF,TGCGCCAGCAGTCCACCCTCGGCGGCTAATGAAAAACTGTTTTTT